Listed here are 9 T cell receptor beta chains from one sample, sequenced in a study of Graves' ophthalmopathy and Graves' hyperthyroidism. RNA served as the template for amplifying TCR beta CDR3 regions. RT-PCR was first run with HTBI primers, then multiplex PCR in a second round. TCRdb re-derived calls from the multiplex PCR reads in MiXCR, one entry per CDR3 protein. The sample consists of a few hundred thousand distinct CDR3 sequences, about two fifths of them appearing once. Sequencing was carried out using peripheral blood or thyroid tissue (not recorded which). The receptors shown here come from an adult man with Graves' hyperthyroidism.

This clonotype occurred a few times. The chain is built from TRBV29-1 and TRBJ1-1, with TRBD1 matching 7 bases. The CDR3 has 12 residues. The germline gives CDR1 SQVTM, CDR2 ANQGSEA. Germline trimming cut 8 bases from V and 2 bases from J; bases unmatched to any gene: 5. The CDR3 loop reads CSFRQGNTEAFF. The CDR3 DNA reads TGCAGCTTTAGACAGGGTAACACTGAAGCTTTCTTT.

The genes are TRBV12-5 and TRBJ2-7; D remains unclear. Germline CDR1 and CDR2: LGHNT and FRNRAP. The CDR3 spans 15 residues. V lost 0 bases and J 0 bases, leaving 9 bases between the germline ends. The chain's CDR3 is CASGLVQASSYEQYF. For the CDR3, the DNA is TGTGCTAGTGGTTTGGTGCAAGCATCCTCCTACGAGCAGTACTTC. Full variable domain (remainder filled in from reference TRBV12-5 and TRBJ2-7): DARVTQTPRHKVTEMGQEVTMRCQPILGHNTVFWYRQTMMQGLELLAYFRNRAPLDDSGMPKDRFSAEMPDATLATLKIQPSEPRDSAVYFCASGLVQASSYEQYFGPGTRLTVT.

This clonotype was seen only a few times. The J gene is TRBJ1-2, the V gene TRBV29-1; D remains unclear. The CDR3 contains 14 residues. V dropped 3 bases and J dropped 1 base, with 12 bases sitting between them. Germline V gives CDR1 SQVTM, CDR2 ANQGSEA. CDR3 nucleotides: TGCAGCGTTGACCGACGGGATTTTAACTATGGCTACACCTTC. Protein: CSVDRRDFNYGYTF.

On this clonotype: One junction end disagrees with the germline gene, perhaps due to a read error. The gene calls are TRBV10-3 and TRBJ1-2; TRBD1 agrees at 8 bases. Germline values: CDR1 ENHRY, CDR2 SYGVKD. This CDR3 is 13 amino acids long. CDR3 bases: TGTGCCATCCGTGAACAGACAGGGGATGGCTACACCTTC. Translated: CAIREQTGDGYTF.

This clonotype has a count of ten or more. The V and J genes are TRBV29-1 and TRBJ2-7, with no clear D. V dropped 3 bases and J dropped 1 base, with 13 bases sitting between them. The CDR3 sequence is 14 residues long. Germline V CDR1 and CDR2: SQVTM, ANQGSEA. CDR3 nucleotide sequence: TGCAGCGTTGAGATTCCAGGTCAGTCCTACGAGCAGTACTTC. This sequence encodes CSVEIPGQSYEQYF.

Many counts were recorded for this clonotype. The chain recombines TRBV6-5 with TRBJ2-7; D gene unclear. The CDR3 contains 13 residues. Trimming left V 2 bases short and J 3 bases short, with 8 bases between. The germline CDR1 and CDR2 sequences are MNHEY and SVGAGI. The CDR3 sequence: CASSYGQSYEQYF. The CDR3 nucleotides are TGTGCCAGCAGTTACGGGCAGAGCTACGAGCAGTACTTC.

The chain uses TRBV7-9 and TRBJ1-6; 9 bases fit TRBD1. Looked up from germline, CDR1 is SEHNR and CDR2 is FQNEAQ (reference sequence). The V and J ends lost 9 bases and 9 bases, in that order; junction bases with no gene match: 9. The CDR3 extends over 14 amino acids. The CDR3 spells CASSTGTGSSPLHF. The CDR3 DNA sequence: TGTGCCAGTAGTACTGGGACAGGGAGTTCACCCCTCCACTTT.

Notes on this clonotype: The DNA is left out, because the CDR3 cannot be placed on it with certainty; the CDR3 is given as TCRdb lists it. The rearrangement uses TRBV29-1 and TRBJ2-7; no DNA check was done on the table's D call, TRBD1. Germline V gene data show CDR1 as SQVTM and CDR2 as ANQGSEA. The CDR3 length equals 21 residues, ends included. CDR3 residues: CSSQTSVYFCAISRQADEQYF.

The CDR3 nucleotides are TGCAGTGCTAGAGCTCCCCACCGTAGAGACACTGAAGCTTTCTTT. Protein sequence: CSARAPHRRDTEAFF. The V call is TRBV20-1, the J call TRBJ1-1; D is ambiguous. Trimming pared 1 base from V and 3 bases from J, leaving 15 bases between. Germline V gene lookup returns CDR1 DFQATT and CDR2 SNEGSKA (reference sequence). The CDR3 length is 15 residues.